A few counts support the clone carrying this T cell receptor beta chain. Germline V gene sequence: CDR1 MNHEY, CDR2 SMNVEV (reference sequence). The ends were cut back, 6 bases at V and 3 bases at J, with 20 bases in the middle. The CDR3 totals 16 residues. The data belong to a study of blood T cell repertoires in COVID-19. In the study overall: T cells, B-cell-depleted T cells, or PBMCs supplied cDNA or gDNA.

Produced via immunoSEQ multiplex PCR; TCRdb's table is partial and in-frame only. The sample lists some 160,000 clones, 75% to 80% seen once, with approximately 14% in the top ten. V usage is TRBV27 and J usage is TRBJ2-5; D is possibly TRBD2 (7 bases). The sequencing input was peripheral blood. The sequence was collected from a woman of 80 years or more with acute or convalescent COVID-19. CDR3 sequence reads: CASRELGGANKETQYF. DNA for the CDR3: TGTGCCAGCAGGGAGTTAGGGGGGGCGAACAAAGAGACCCAGTACTTC.